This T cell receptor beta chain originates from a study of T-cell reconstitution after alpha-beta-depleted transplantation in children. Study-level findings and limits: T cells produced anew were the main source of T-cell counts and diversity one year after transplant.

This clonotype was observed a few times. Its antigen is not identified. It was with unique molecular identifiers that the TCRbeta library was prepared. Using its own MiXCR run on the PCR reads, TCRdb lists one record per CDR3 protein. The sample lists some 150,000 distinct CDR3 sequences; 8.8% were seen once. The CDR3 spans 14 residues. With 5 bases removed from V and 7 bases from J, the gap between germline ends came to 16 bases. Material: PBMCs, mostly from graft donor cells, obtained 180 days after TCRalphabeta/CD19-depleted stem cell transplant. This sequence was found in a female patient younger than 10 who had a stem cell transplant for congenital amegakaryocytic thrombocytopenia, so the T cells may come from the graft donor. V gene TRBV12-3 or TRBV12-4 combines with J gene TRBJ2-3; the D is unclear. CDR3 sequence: CASSTGPPPNTQYF. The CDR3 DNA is TGTGCCAGCAGTACCGGGCCCCCCCCGAATACGCAGTATTTT.